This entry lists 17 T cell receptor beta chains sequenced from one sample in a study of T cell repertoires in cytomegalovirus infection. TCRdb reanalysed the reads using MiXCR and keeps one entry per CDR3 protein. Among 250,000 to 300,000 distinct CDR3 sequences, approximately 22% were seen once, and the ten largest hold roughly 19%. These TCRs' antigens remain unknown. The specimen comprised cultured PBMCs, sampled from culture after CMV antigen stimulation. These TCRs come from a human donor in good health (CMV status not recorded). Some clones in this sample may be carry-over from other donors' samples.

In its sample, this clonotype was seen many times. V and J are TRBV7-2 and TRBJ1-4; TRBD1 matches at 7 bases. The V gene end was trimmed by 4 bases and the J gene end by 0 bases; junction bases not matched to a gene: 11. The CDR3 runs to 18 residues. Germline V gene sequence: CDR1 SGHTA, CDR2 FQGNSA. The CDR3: CASSSGGTAFSTNEKLFF. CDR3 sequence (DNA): TGTGCCAGCAGCTCCGGCGGGACAGCCTTTTCAACTAATGAAAAACTGTTTTTT.

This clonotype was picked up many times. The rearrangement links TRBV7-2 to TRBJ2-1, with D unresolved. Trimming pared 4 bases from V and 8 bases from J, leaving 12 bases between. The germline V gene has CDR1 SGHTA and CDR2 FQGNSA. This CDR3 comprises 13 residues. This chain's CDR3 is CASSSDWSDEQFF. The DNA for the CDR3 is TGTGCCAGCAGCTCCGACTGGAGCGATGAGCAGTTCTTC.

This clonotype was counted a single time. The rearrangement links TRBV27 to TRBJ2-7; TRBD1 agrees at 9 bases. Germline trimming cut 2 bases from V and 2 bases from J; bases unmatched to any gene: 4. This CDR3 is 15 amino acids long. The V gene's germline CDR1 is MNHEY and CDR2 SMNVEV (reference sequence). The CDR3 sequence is CASSLLGTGTYEQYF. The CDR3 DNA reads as TGTGCCAGCAGTTTACTGGGGACAGGGACCTACGAGCAGTACTTC.

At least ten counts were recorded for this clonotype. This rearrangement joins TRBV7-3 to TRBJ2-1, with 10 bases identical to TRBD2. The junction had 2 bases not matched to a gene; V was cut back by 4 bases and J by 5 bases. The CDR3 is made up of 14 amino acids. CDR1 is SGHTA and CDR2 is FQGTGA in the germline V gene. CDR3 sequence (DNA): TGTGCCAGCAGCTCAGCGGGAGGGAACAATGAGCAGTTCTTC. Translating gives CASSSAGGNNEQFF. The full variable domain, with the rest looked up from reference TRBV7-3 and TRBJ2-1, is GAGVSQTPSNKVTEKGKYVELRCDPISGHTALYWYRQSLGQGPEFLIYFQGTGAADDSGLPNDRFFAVRPEGSVSTLKIQRTERGDSAVYLCASSSAGGNNEQFFGPGTRLTVL.

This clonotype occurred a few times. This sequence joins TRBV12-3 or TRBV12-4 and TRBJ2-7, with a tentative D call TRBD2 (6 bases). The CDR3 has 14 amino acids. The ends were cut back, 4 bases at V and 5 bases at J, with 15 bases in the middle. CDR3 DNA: TGTGCCAGCAGTTCTACCCGGGAGAGACACGAGCAGTACGTC. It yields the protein CASSSTRERHEQYV.

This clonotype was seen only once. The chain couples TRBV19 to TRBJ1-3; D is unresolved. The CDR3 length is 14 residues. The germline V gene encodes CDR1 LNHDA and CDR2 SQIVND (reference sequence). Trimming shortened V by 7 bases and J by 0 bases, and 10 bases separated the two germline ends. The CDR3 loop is CASIPAISGNTIYF. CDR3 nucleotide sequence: TGTGCCAGTATCCCGGCCATCTCTGGAAACACCATATATTTT.

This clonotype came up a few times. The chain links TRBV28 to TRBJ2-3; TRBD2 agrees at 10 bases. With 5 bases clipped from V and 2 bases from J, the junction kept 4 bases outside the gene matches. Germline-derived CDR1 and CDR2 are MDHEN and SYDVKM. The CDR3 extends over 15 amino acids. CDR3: CASSMTSGPTDTQYF. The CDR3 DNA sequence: TGTGCCAGCAGTATGACTAGCGGGCCCACAGATACGCAGTATTTT.

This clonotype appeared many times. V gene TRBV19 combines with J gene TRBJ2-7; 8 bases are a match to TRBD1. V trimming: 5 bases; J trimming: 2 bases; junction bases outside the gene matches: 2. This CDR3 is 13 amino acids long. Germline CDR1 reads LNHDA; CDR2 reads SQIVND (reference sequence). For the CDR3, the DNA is TGTGCCAGTAGTCAACAGGGGGCCTACGAGCAGTACTTC. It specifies CASSQQGAYEQYF.

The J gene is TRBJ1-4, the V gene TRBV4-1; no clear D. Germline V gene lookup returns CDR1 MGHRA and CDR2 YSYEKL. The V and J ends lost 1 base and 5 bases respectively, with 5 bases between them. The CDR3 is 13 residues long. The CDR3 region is CASSQADNEKLFF. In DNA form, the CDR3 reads TGCGCCAGCAGCCAAGCTGACAATGAAAAACTGTTTTTT.

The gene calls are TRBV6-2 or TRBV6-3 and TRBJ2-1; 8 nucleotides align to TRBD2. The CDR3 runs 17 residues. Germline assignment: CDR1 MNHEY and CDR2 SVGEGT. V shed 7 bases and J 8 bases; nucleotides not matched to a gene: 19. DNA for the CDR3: TGTGCCAGCACCTTACCTCCATACGGGGGGGGCTTGGATGAGCAGTTCTTC. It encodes CASTLPPYGGGLDEQFF.

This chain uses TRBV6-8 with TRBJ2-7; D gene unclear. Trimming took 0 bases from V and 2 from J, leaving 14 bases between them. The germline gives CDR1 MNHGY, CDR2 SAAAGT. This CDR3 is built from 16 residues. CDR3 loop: CASSYSTTPGPYEQYF. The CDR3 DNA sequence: TGTGCCAGCAGTTACTCGACGACTCCCGGGCCCTACGAGCAGTACTTC.

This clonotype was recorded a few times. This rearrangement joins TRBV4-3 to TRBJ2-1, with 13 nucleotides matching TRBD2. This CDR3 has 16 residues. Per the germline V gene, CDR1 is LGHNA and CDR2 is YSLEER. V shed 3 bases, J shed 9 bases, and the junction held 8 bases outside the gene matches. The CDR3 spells CASSQEPGLAGTEQFF. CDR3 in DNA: TGCGCCAGCAGCCAGGAACCGGGACTAGCGGGAACTGAGCAGTTCTTC.

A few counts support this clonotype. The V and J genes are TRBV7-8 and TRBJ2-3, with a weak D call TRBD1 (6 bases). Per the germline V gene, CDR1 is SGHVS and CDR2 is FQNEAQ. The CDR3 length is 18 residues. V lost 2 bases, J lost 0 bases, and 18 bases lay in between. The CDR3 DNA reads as TGTGCCAGCAGCTTACCGGGACAACTGACGACTAGCACAGATACGCAGTATTTT. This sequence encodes CASSLPGQLTTSTDTQYF.

CDR3 in DNA: TGTGCCAGCTCAGGAGGGGGGGGGCTTGGGGCCAACGTCCTGACTTTC. It yields the protein CASSGGGGLGANVLTF. The gene calls are TRBV12-3 or TRBV12-4 and TRBJ2-6, with D tentatively TRBD2 (7 bases). The CDR3 spans 16 residues. V lost 8 bases, J lost 3 bases, and 17 bases lay in between.

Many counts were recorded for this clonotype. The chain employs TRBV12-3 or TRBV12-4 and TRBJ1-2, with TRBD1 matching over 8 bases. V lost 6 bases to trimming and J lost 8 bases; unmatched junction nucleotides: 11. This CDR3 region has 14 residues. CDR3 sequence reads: CASSPGTGHLGYTF. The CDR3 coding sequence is TGTGCCAGCAGCCCCGGGACAGGCCATCTAGGCTACACCTTC.

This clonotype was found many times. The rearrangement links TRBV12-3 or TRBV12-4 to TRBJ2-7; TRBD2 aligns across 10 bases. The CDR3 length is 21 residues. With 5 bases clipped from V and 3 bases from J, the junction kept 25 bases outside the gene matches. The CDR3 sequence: CASSPSLDASGSSGAYYEQYV. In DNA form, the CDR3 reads TGTGCCAGCAGTCCCTCTTTAGATGCTAGCGGGAGTTCAGGAGCGTACTACGAGCAGTACGTC.

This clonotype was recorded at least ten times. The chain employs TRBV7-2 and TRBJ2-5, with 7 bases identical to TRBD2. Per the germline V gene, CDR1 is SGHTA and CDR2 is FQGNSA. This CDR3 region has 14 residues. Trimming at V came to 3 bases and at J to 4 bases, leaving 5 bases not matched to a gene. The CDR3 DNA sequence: TGTGCCAGCAGCTTTAGTCTAGCGGTAGAGACCCAGTACTTC. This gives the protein CASSFSLAVETQYF.